This TCR beta chain was retrieved from a study of T cell responses to AZD1222 COVID-19 vaccine (dated by TCRdb to the early 2020s). Concerning the study at large: AZD1222 recipients whose second dose came at about 4 weeks and those whose second dose came at about 12 weeks were combined into one group, since spike-specific TCR depth and breadth did not differ between the two schedules. TCR sequencing was performed for 233 trial participants, of whom about 200 were given two doses of AZD1222 and roughly 25 were given two doses of MenACWY control vaccine. Trial participants were enrolled by age into subgroups of 18-55, 56-69 and 70-plus years, and about 150, 27 and 61 TCR-sequenced participants, respectively, were included in these subgroups. Points the paper makes about the study in general: Conclusions about previously exposed vaccinees are limited, since just a handful of AZD1222 recipients were seropositive for SARS-CoV-2 at baseline. Spike-specific TCR breadth and depth rose significantly after two AZD1222 doses compared with day 0 and with MenACWY recipients. Reportedly, close to half of the unique spike-specific TCRs recognized epitopes lying outside the regions that are mutated in the B.1.351 and B.1.1.7 variants. Participants were mostly white British, with more females than males. The authors suggested clonal diversity may have been underestimated. The whole spike protein was spanned by vaccine-associated CD4 TCRs, and dominant responses were seen in regions 160-218 and 743-854. In the small 56-69-year group, the increase in depth fell short of significance, most likely because of low power. Because no day 14 peak-response samples were available, the repertoires could be characterized only after the peak T cell response.

The CDR3 regions of human TCRbeta chains were analyzed by immunosequencing. The study's own analysis went as follows. TCRs in the repertoires were compared against a reference library of SARS-CoV-2-specific TCRs that had been generated with the MIRA antigen-specificity platform. Breadth was defined as the fraction of unique TCRs that were SARS-CoV-2-associated. Depth was defined as the fraction of total T cells that were SARS-CoV-2-associated. Using the MIRA data, each spike-specific TCR was mapped to the spike region that the TCR reacts to and placed in a CD4 or CD8 class. Log10-transformed breadth and depth values were compared by one-way ANOVA with Sidak's multiple comparisons tests. What TCRdb holds here is the immuneACCESS table cut down to in-frame rearrangements. Part of the clones is not present; checked against another copy, under half of the missing clones reflect an unresolved V gene, and the others are unexplained. D and trimming were read from the DNA, whereas the V and J calls and clone size are those reported in that table. This sample has 100,000 to 120,000 clones in its table, and less than 95% of those were observed once. The ten largest clones capture about 7.8% of the sample.

The intended sense of this specimen's time point label: baseline before first vaccination. Vaccinee samples were obtained from the UK trials COV001 and COV002, which included a single-blind randomized controlled phase 2/3 trial of AZD1222 (ChAdOx1 nCoV-19) in healthy adults. Trial participant PBMC samples were collected at day 0 and day 28 after the second dose for TCRbeta chain sequencing. As concerns this clone: Its antigen is unknown. No qualities accompany the bases; no much larger clone lies one base away.

Inclusive of the bounding cysteine and phenylalanine, the CDR3 is 14 residues long. Solely the CDR3 DNA is kept, with 42 bases framed from the first base. Sequences GTSNPN (CDR1) and SVGIG (CDR2) are obtained from the germline V gene (reference sequence). The trim is 0 bases for V and 6 bases for J, with a gap of 15 bases between the germline ends. Specimen: peripheral blood, collected on day 0 of AZD1222 vaccination. The sequence came from an adult in good health. Recombination linked TRBV30 to TRBJ2-7; the D region may be TRBD1 or TRBD2, each matching 6 bases equally. The bases are TGTGCCTGGAGTGTGGGGGCTGGAGGGGGCGAGCAGTACTTC. It specifies CAWSVGAGGGEQYF.